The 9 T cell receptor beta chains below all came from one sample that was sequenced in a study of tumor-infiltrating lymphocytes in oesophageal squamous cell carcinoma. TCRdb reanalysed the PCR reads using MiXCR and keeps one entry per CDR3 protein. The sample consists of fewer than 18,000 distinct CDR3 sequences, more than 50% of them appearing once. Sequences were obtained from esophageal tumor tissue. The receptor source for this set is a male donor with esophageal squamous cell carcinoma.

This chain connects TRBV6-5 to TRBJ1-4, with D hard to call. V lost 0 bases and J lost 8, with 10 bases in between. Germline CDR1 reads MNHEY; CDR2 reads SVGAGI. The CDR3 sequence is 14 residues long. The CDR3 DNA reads TGTGCCAGCAGTTACTCCGGACCCTTGGAAAAACTGTTTTTT. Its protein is CASSYSGPLEKLFF.

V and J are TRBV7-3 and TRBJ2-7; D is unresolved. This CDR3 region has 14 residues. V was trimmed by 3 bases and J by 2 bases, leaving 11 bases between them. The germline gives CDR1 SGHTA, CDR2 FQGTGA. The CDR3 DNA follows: TGTGCCAGCAGCTTCGGCGACCAAGCCTACGAGCAGTACTTC. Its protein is CASSFGDQAYEQYF.

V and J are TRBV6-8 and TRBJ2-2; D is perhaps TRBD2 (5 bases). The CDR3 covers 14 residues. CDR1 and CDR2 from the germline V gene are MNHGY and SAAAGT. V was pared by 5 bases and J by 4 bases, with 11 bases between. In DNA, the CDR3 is TGTGCCAGCAGTACCACTAGTAGCACCGGGGAGCTGTTTTTT. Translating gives CASSTTSSTGELFF.

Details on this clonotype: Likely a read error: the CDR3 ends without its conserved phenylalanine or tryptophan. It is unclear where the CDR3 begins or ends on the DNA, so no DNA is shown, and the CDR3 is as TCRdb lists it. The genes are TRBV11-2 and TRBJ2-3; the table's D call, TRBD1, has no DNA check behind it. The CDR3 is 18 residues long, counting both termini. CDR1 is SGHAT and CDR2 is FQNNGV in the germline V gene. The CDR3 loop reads CASSRSRGNLGETQYFGP.

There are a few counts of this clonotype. Here the CDR3 reads CASGRLDEQFF. CDR3 bases: TGTGCCAGCGGACGCTTGGATGAGCAGTTCTTC. The chain couples TRBV28 to TRBJ2-1; D gene ambiguous. The germline V gene has CDR1 MDHEN and CDR2 SYDVKM. The germline V and J ends were trimmed by 8 bases and 8 bases, with 10 bases remaining between them. The CDR3 runs 11 residues.

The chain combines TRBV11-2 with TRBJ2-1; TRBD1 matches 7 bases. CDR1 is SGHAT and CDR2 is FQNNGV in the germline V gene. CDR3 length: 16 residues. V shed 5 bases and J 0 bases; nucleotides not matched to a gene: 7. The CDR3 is CASSTTTGRSYNEQFF. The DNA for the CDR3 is TGTGCCAGCAGCACCACGACAGGGCGCTCCTACAATGAGCAGTTCTTC.

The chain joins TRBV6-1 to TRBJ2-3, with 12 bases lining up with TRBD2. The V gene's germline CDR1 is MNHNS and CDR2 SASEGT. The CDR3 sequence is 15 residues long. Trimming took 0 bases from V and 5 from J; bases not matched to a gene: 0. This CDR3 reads CASSEAGLAGDTQYF. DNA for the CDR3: TGTGCCAGCAGTGAAGCGGGACTAGCGGGAGATACGCAGTATTTT.

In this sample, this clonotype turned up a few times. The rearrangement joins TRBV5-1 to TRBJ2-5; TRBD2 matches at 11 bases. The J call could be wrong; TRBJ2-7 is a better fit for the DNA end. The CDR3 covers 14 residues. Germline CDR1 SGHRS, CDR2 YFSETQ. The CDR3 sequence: CASSFSGRADEQYF. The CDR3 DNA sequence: TGCGCCAGCAGCTTTAGCGGGAGGGCCGACGAGCAGTACTTC.

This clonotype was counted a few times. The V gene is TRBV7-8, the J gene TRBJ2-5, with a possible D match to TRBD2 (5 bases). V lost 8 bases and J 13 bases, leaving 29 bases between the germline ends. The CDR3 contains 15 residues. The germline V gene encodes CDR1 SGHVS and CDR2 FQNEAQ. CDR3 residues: CASCLETVDTGELYF. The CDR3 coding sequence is TGTGCCAGCTGTCTTGAGACGGTTGACACCGGGGAGCTGTACTTC.